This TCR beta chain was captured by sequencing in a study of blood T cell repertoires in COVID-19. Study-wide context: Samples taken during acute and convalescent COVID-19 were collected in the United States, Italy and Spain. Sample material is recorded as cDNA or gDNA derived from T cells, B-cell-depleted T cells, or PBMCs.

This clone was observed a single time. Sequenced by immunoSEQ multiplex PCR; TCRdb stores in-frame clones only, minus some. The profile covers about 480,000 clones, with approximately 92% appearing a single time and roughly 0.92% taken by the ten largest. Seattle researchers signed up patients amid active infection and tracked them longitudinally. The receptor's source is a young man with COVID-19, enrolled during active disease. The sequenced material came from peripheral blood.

As DNA, the CDR3 is TGCGCCAGCAGCTTATCAGGGGGCGGATCGACAACTATTGGCTACACCTTC. This encodes CASSLSGGGSTTIGYTF. The rearrangement joins TRBV5-1 to TRBJ1-2; 8 positions agree with TRBD1. Germline lookup yields CDR1 SGHRS and CDR2 YFSETQ. Germline trimming cut 2 bases from V and 7 bases from J; bases unmatched to any gene: 16. CDR3 length equals 17 residues.